A selection of T cell receptor beta chains follows, all from one sample in a study of blood T cell repertoires in COVID-19. This table comes from immunoSEQ multiplex PCR, and its TCRdb copy is limited to in-frame clones, with some not included. This table has some 53,000 clones, 85% to 90% appearing once. The material sequenced was peripheral blood. The receptors stem from a man between 65 and 79 years old with acute or convalescent COVID-19. Both conserved end residues are part of each CDR3. D genes are given only for firm matches. Clone size, where shown, is once, few, many, or a class for clones that have expanded.

abundance,d_gene,v_gene,j_gene,CDR3aa,CDR3nt
.,.,TRBV19,TRBJ1-3,CASSNRAGIGNTIYF,TGTGCCAGTAGTAACAGGGCCGGAATTGGAAACACCATATATTTT
.,.,TRBV6-5,TRBJ1-1,CASSYPAGGGTEAFF,TGTGCCAGCAGTTACCCGGCGGGCGGGGGCACTGAAGCTTTCTTT
.,TRBD1,TRBV23-1,TRBJ2-2,CASRQGAGGELFF,TGCGCCAGCAGACAGGGGGCAGGTGGGGAGCTGTTTTTT
.,.,TRBV19,TRBJ2-5,CASSRLIGTPEETQYF,TGTGCCAGTAGTAGATTAATCGGGACACCTGAAGAGACCCAGTACTTC
.,TRBD2,TRBV4-1,TRBJ2-5,CASSRIAGAGETQYF,TGCGCCAGCAGCCGTATAGCGGGAGCCGGAGAGACCCAGTACTTC
few,.,TRBV5-1,TRBJ2-6,CASSLDTNSGANVLTF,TGCGCCAGCAGCTTGGACACTAACTCTGGGGCCAACGTCCTGACTTTC
.,.,TRBV6-2/TRBV6-3,TRBJ2-7,CASSYESVYEQYF,TGTGCCAGCAGTTACGAGTCCGTCTACGAGCAGTACTTC
.,.,TRBV6-5,TRBJ1-1,CASWGLRGTEAFF,TGTGCCAGCTGGGGACTTAGGGGCACTGAAGCTTTCTTT
few,TRBD1,TRBV24-1,TRBJ2-2,CASRTGTGSVVIDPGELFF,TGTGCCTCCCGGACCGGGACAGGTTCCGTCGTAATTGACCCCGGGGAGCTGTTTTTT
few,TRBD2,TRBV24-1,TRBJ2-1,CATSDPGLAGGPQFF,TGTGCCACCAGTGATCCGGGACTAGCGGGGGGGCCGCAGTTCTTC
.,TRBD1,TRBV19,TRBJ2-7,CASSIGTGGYEQYF,TGTGCCAGTAGTATCGGGACAGGGGGGTACGAGCAGTACTTC
.,.,TRBV19,TRBJ2-3,CASSIVSSSTDTQYF,TGTGCCAGTAGTATTGTGAGCTCTAGCACAGATACGCAGTATTTT
.,.,TRBV4-1,TRBJ2-5,CASSQITGTNPQETQYF,TGCGCCAGCAGCCAAATTACAGGGACTAATCCTCAAGAGACCCAGTACTTC
.,.,TRBV6-6,TRBJ1-2,CASSYGGRNYGYTF,TGTGCCAGCAGTTACGGGGGCAGGAACTATGGCTACACCTTC
.,TRBD2,TRBV7-2,TRBJ2-2,CASRLAGPSTGELFF,TGTGCCAGTCGACTAGCGGGGCCGAGTACCGGGGAGCTGTTTTTT
.,.,TRBV19,TRBJ2-7,CASNQGGYEQYF,TGTGCCAGTAACCAGGGGGGCTACGAGCAGTACTTC
.,.,TRBV3-1/TRBV3-2,TRBJ2-7,CASSQATYEQYF,TGTGCCAGCAGCCAGGCCACCTACGAGCAGTACTTC
.,.,TRBV7-9,TRBJ1-1,CASSLYPAWGGNTEAFF,TGTGCCAGCAGCTTATATCCCGCCTGGGGAGGGAACACTGAAGCTTTCTTT
.,.,TRBV29-1,TRBJ2-5,CSAIRNPQETQYF,TGCAGCGCCATCAGGAACCCCCAAGAGACCCAGTACTTC
once,TRBD1,TRBV28,TRBJ2-1,CASSSIRDRSGNEQFF,TGTGCCAGCAGTTCGATCCGGGACAGGTCGGGAAATGAGCAGTTCTTC
once,TRBD1,TRBV29-1,TRBJ1-4,CSGVTGGPGSNEKLFF,TGCAGCGGTGTGACAGGGGGGCCCGGGTCTAATGAAAAACTGTTTTTT
.,.,TRBV2,TRBJ1-6,CASSREGYNSPLHF,TGTGCCAGCAGTAGAGAGGGATATAATTCACCCCTCCACTTT
.,.,TRBV4-1,TRBJ1-6,CASSQDAGVNSPLHF,TGCGCCAGCAGCCAAGACGCCGGGGTCAATTCACCCCTCCACTTT
.,.,TRBV29-1,TRBJ1-1,CSVEQQGNTEAFF,TGCAGCGTTGAACAACAGGGGAACACTGAAGCTTTCTTT
.,.,TRBV6-2/TRBV6-3,TRBJ1-5,CASSYWEDQPQHF,TGTGCCAGCAGTTACTGGGAGGACCAGCCCCAGCATTTT
.,.,TRBV4-2,TRBJ2-1,CASSQERSGYNEQFF,TGTGCCAGCAGCCAAGAACGGTCGGGCTACAATGAGCAGTTCTTC
.,.,TRBV5-5,TRBJ1-5,CASSLVSGHPQHF,TGTGCCAGCAGCTTGGTATCAGGGCACCCCCAGCATTTT
.,.,TRBV5-1,TRBJ2-7,CASSLDMTEQYF,TGCGCCAGCAGCTTGGACATGACTGAGCAGTACTTC
.,.,TRBV27,TRBJ1-1,CASSLYRAGNTEAFF,TGTGCCAGCAGTTTGTACCGGGCGGGGAACACTGAAGCTTTCTTT
.,.,TRBV12-3/TRBV12-4,TRBJ1-2,CASRGQSYGYTF,TGTGCCAGCAGGGGACAATCCTATGGCTACACCTTC
.,.,TRBV19,TRBJ2-3,CASTPGRGEADTQYF,TGTGCCAGTACCCCTGGGAGGGGGGAGGCAGATACGCAGTATTTT
.,TRBD2,TRBV19,TRBJ2-7,CASSLASGDYEQYF,TGTGCCAGCTCACTGGCTAGCGGGGACTACGAGCAGTACTTC
.,TRBD1,TRBV28,TRBJ1-2,CASSTGGFGYTF,TGTGCCAGCAGCACAGGGGGCTTTGGCTACACCTTC